A single sample gave rise to the 3 T cell receptor beta chains below, sequenced in a study of OX40 agonist ivuxolimab in advanced cancers. The library was built by means of the immunoSEQ multiplex PCR assay. This immuneACCESS table, as held by TCRdb, lists in-frame sequences with V and J called but not all clones. Of the missing ones, under half trace to an unresolved V gene in checked studies; the others have no known cause. Counted in this sample were around 83,000 clones; 88% of them appeared once. Of the sample, approximately 4% falls within the top ten clones. The source was CD4+ or CD8+ T cells sorted from blood, collected in a trial of the OX40 agonist ivuxolimab. These receptors came from an adult with an advanced solid tumor such as melanoma, head and neck, liver or kidney cancer.

The CDR3 coding sequence is TGCGCCAGCAGCGAGAACACCGGGGAGCTGTTTTTT. Translating it yields CASSENTGELFF. The chain joins TRBV5-1 to TRBJ2-2; D call uncertain. Trimming shortened V by 4 bases and J by 1 base, and 2 bases separated the two germline ends. Per germline, CDR1 SGHRS and CDR2 YFSETQ. The CDR3 has 12 residues.

This sequence joins TRBV19 and TRBJ1-5; D perhaps matches TRBD1 (6 bases). This CDR3 spans 16 amino acids. Germline V gene lookup returns CDR1 LNHDA and CDR2 SQIVND (reference sequence). Trimming removed 7 bases at V and 5 bases at J, with 21 bases between. CDR3 loop: CASIDRKRGEHQPQHF. DNA of the CDR3: TGTGCCAGTATAGACCGCAAGAGGGGGGAGCATCAGCCCCAGCATTTT.

The CDR3 sequence: CASRQEGPQETQYF. CDR3 sequence (DNA): TGTGCCAGTAGGCAAGAAGGTCCCCAAGAGACCCAGTACTTC. This chain uses TRBV19 with TRBJ2-5; D remains ambiguous. The CDR3 has 14 residues. Deletions cut 6 bases from V and 1 base from J, with 12 bases between. CDR1 is LNHDA, CDR2 SQIVND, per germline (reference sequence).